These 20 T cell receptor beta chains share one sample of origin, sequenced in a study of CD8 T cells in ankylosing spondylitis. The study, taken as a whole, reports: What seemed typical of ankylosing spondylitis blood was a TCR beta motif built from about 8 highly homologous variants.

No antigen has been assigned to these receptors. Using its own MiXCR run on the 5' RACE reads, TCRdb lists one record per CDR3 protein. Of around 450,000 distinct CDR3 sequences listed, around 26% are singletons. Sequencing was done on a sample of blood, either unsorted or a sorted T cell fraction (not recorded which). The receptors were sampled from a male donor with ankylosing spondylitis.

This clonotype was counted at least ten times. This sequence joins TRBV29-1 and TRBJ2-1, with 11 positions matching TRBD2. With 6 bases clipped from V and 9 bases from J, the junction kept 4 bases outside the gene matches. The germline V gene has CDR1 SQVTM and CDR2 ANQGSEA. CDR3 size: 12 residues. The CDR3: CSVTSGMAEQFF. The CDR3 DNA reads as TGCAGCGTGACTAGCGGGATGGCTGAGCAGTTCTTC.

This chain connects TRBV7-9 to TRBJ2-1, with TRBD2 matching 13 bases. The CDR3 totals 16 residues. Germline loops: CDR1 SEHNR, CDR2 FQNEAQ (reference sequence). The J segment lost 10 bases and the V segment lost 6 bases, leaving 12 bases of the junction unmatched. The CDR3 DNA is TGTGCCAGCAGTAGACTAGCGGGAGGTCAGTTCTGGGAGCAGTTCTTC. It translates to CASSRLAGGQFWEQFF.

This clonotype has at least ten counts. CDR3 in DNA: TGTGCCAGCACTAAAGGGACAGTTAGCAATCAGCCCCAGCATTTT. This sequence encodes CASTKGTVSNQPQHF. This chain connects TRBV12-3 or TRBV12-4 to TRBJ1-5; 7 positions match TRBD1. CDR3 length equals 15 residues. Trimming took 7 bases from V and 0 from J; bases not matched to a gene: 6.

This clonotype occurred a few times. V and J are TRBV12-3 or TRBV12-4 and TRBJ1-2, with D tentatively TRBD1 (5 bases). V lost 7 bases to trimming and J lost 6 bases, with 15 bases between them. CDR3 length: 13 amino acids. The CDR3 nucleotides read TGTGCCAGCACCGTGGGGCAGAACCATGGCTACACCTTC. This encodes CASTVGQNHGYTF.

The V and J genes are TRBV3-1 and TRBJ2-5; D is unresolved. Germline V CDR1 and CDR2: LGHDT, YNNKEL (reference sequence). The CDR3 contains 13 residues. V was pared by 3 bases and J by 5 bases, with 10 bases between. The DNA of the CDR3 is TGTGCCAGCAGCCAGGGCCGAGTGGAGACCCAGTACTTC. Protein: CASSQGRVETQYF.

This clonotype showed up just a few times. The V call is TRBV7-2, the J call TRBJ1-1, with unresolved D. The CDR3 length is 14 residues. CDR1 SGHTA and CDR2 FQGNSA come from the germline V gene. V shed 6 bases and J shed 1 base, with 12 bases lying between them. The CDR3 spells CASRKGPTNTEAFF. In DNA, the CDR3 is TGTGCCAGCAGAAAAGGACCGACGAACACTGAAGCTTTCTTT. The full variable domain, completed using reference TRBV7-2 and TRBJ1-1, is GAGVSQSPSNKVTEKGKDVELRCDPISGHTALYWYRQSLGQGLEFLIYFQGNSAPDKSGLPSDRFSAERTGGSVSTLTIQRTQQEDSAVYLCASRKGPTNTEAFFGQGTRLTVV.

This clonotype has only a few counts. The V gene is TRBV5-1, the J gene TRBJ1-6; possibly TRBD1 for D (5 bases). The V end lost 3 bases, the J end lost 14 bases, and 15 bases lay between the germline ends. Germline assignment: CDR1 SGHRS and CDR2 YFSETQ. The CDR3 is 13 amino acids. CDR3 residues: CASSWGPGTTLHF. The CDR3 nucleotides are TGCGCCAGCAGCTGGGGCCCCGGAACGACCCTCCACTTT.

This clonotype was seen repeatedly, ten times or more. J is TRBJ2-7 and V is TRBV12-3 or TRBV12-4, with no clear D. This CDR3 has 14 amino acids. Trimming removed 3 bases from V and 0 bases from J, with 9 bases in between. The CDR3 region has the DNA TGTGCCAGCAGTTTGCTACCTAGCTCCTACGAGCAGTACTTC. Amino acid sequence: CASSLLPSSYEQYF.

The rearrangement uses TRBV5-1 and TRBJ2-7, with 7 bases identical to TRBD2. Germline CDR1 and CDR2: SGHRS and YFSETQ. V lost 0 bases and J lost 7; bases outside the gene matches: 13. The CDR3 has 16 amino acids. This chain's CDR3 is CASSLVLLAEPEEQYF. As DNA, the CDR3 is TGCGCCAGCAGCTTGGTGTTGCTAGCGGAGCCGGAGGAGCAGTACTTC. The full variable domain, with the rest looked up from reference TRBV5-1 and TRBJ2-7, is KAGVTQTPRYLIKTRGQQVTLSCSPISGHRSVSWYQQTPGQGLQFLFEYFSETQRNKGNFPGRFSGRQFSNSRSEMNVSTLELGDSALYLCASSLVLLAEPEEQYFGPGTRLTVT.

There are a few counts of this clonotype. The V call is TRBV20-1, the J call TRBJ1-6, with D possibly TRBD1 on 6 matching bases. CDR1 is DFQATT, CDR2 SNEGSKA, per germline (reference sequence). CDR3 length: 14 residues. V was clipped by 0 bases and J by 8 bases, with 11 bases between them. CDR3 sequence reads: CSARDVRGDSPLHF. CDR3 bases: TGCAGTGCTAGAGACGTCAGGGGTGATTCACCCCTCCACTTT.

The V call is TRBV20-1, the J call TRBJ1-1, with no clear D. The CDR3 sequence is 12 residues long. Between the trimmed V and J ends, which lost 2 bases and 5 bases, there was a span of 9 bases. Germline V CDR1 and CDR2: DFQATT, SNEGSKA (reference sequence). CDR3 residues: CSARKAKTEAFF. Here the CDR3 DNA reads TGCAGTGCTAGAAAGGCGAAAACTGAAGCTTTCTTT.

This clonotype showed up many times. The J gene is TRBJ2-2, the V gene TRBV7-2, with TRBD2 matching 9 bases. Unmatched junction bases numbered 0, after V lost 3 bases and J lost 4 bases. Germline V gives CDR1 SGHTA, CDR2 FQGNSA. This CDR3 is 14 amino acids long. CDR3 sequence: CASSFSGGTGELFF. CDR3 DNA: TGTGCCAGCAGCTTTAGCGGGGGCACCGGGGAGCTGTTTTTT.

The gene calls are TRBV20-1 and TRBJ2-7; D call uncertain. The germline gives CDR1 DFQATT, CDR2 SNEGSKA (reference sequence). The length of the CDR3 is 12 residues. V gave up 5 bases and J gave up 4 bases, with 12 bases separating them. The CDR3 loop is CSAAPIGYEQYF. In nucleotides, the CDR3 is TGCAGTGCTGCACCGATAGGGTACGAGCAGTACTTC.

This clonotype occurred a few times. V is TRBV29-1 and J is TRBJ2-5; TRBD1 matches at 9 bases. The CDR3 is made up of 16 amino acids. J was trimmed by 2 bases and V by 1 base; bases with no gene match: 8. Germline V gives CDR1 SQVTM, CDR2 ANQGSEA. The CDR3 DNA reads as TGCAGCGTTGAAGGTCTTTCCGGGACAGGGCAAGAGACCCAGTACTTC. This encodes CSVEGLSGTGQETQYF.

The table lists this clonotype with a few counts. The chain couples TRBV12-3 or TRBV12-4 to TRBJ1-1; 9 bases agree with TRBD1. V dropped 3 bases and J dropped 3; count of bases not matched to a gene: 5. The CDR3 extends over 15 amino acids. CDR3 amino acids: CASSFSTGGDTEAFF. Here the CDR3 DNA reads TGTGCCAGCAGTTTTTCGACAGGGGGAGACACTGAAGCTTTCTTT.

The CDR3 is CASSLVGLAGEETQYF. As DNA, the CDR3 is TGTGCCAGCAGCTTAGTCGGGTTAGCGGGAGAGGAGACCCAGTACTTC. V is TRBV7-8 and J is TRBJ2-5; 9 bases align to TRBD2. The CDR3 length is 16 residues. Germline trimming cut 1 base from V and 5 bases from J; bases unmatched to any gene: 8. In germline, CDR1 is SGHVS, CDR2 FQNEAQ.

The rearrangement uses TRBV5-1 and TRBJ2-3, with D tentatively TRBD1 or TRBD2 (5 bases each). The germline gives CDR1 SGHRS, CDR2 YFSETQ. The CDR3 has 15 residues. The V end was cut by 0 bases, the J end by 2 bases, with 10 bases between. CDR3: CASSLAGANTDTQYF. For the CDR3, the DNA is TGCGCCAGCAGCTTGGCCGGGGCCAACACAGATACGCAGTATTTT.

Only a few counts were recorded for this clonotype. This sequence joins TRBV20-1 and TRBJ2-3, with D hard to call. The CDR3 runs to 11 residues. V was trimmed by 5 bases and J by 8 bases, leaving 11 bases between them. Germline CDR1 DFQATT, CDR2 SNEGSKA (reference sequence). CDR3 amino acids: CSAGNSGTQYF. CDR3 DNA: TGCAGTGCTGGTAACTCTGGTACGCAGTATTTT.

This clonotype was recorded a few times. This rearrangement joins TRBV24-1 to TRBJ2-7; D perhaps matches TRBD1 (6 bases). The V end lost 4 bases, the J end lost 7 bases, and 13 bases lay between the germline ends. Germline CDR1 is KGHDR and CDR2 is SFDVKD. The CDR3 totals 13 residues. CDR3: CATSDQGGREQYF. CDR3 sequence (DNA): TGTGCCACCAGTGACCAAGGGGGTCGGGAGCAGTACTTC.

This clonotype was detected a few times. V is TRBV5-1 and J is TRBJ2-1; 11 bases align to TRBD2. V dropped 3 bases and J dropped 10; count of bases not matched to a gene: 12. The CDR3 is 16 residues long. Germline V gene data show CDR1 as SGHRS and CDR2 as YFSETQ. The CDR3 protein is CASSSGLAVDWAEQFF. The CDR3 nucleotides read TGCGCCAGCAGCTCGGGACTAGCGGTGGATTGGGCAGAGCAGTTCTTC.